These 25 T cell receptor beta chains share one sample of origin, sequenced in a study of T cells in Graves' hyperthyroidism and ophthalmopathy. RNA transcripts yielded amplified TCR beta CDR3 regions. The HTBI set primed first-round TCR CDR3 RT-PCR. TCRdb analysed the multiplex PCR reads with MiXCR anew, one entry per CDR3 protein. Here the sample spans fewer than 450,000 distinct CDR3 sequences, over 12% being singletons. Input material: blood. These receptors all come from a man aged 50-59 years with Graves' ophthalmopathy.

The rearrangement uses TRBV9 and TRBJ2-5; D is perhaps TRBD1 (6 bases). CDR3 length: 18 residues. Germline CDR1 and CDR2: SGDLS and YYNGEE. V was shortened by 0 bases and J by 1 base, with 19 bases between the two germline ends. The CDR3 region has the DNA TGTGCCAGCAGCGTAGCTACAGGGATCGTGGGCTCCCAAGAGACCCAGTACTTC. Amino acid sequence: CASSVATGIVGSQETQYF.

This clonotype has at least ten counts. This rearrangement joins TRBV7-9 to TRBJ2-3, with D unclear. The CDR3 consists of 14 residues. Germline values: CDR1 SEHNR, CDR2 FQNEAQ (reference sequence). The ends were cut back, 3 bases at V and 4 bases at J, with 11 bases in the middle. The CDR3, as DNA: TGTGCCAGCAGCTTCGAGAAGGGTGCAGATACGCAGTATTTT. It encodes CASSFEKGADTQYF.

This clonotype was counted at least ten times. The chain combines TRBV5-1 with TRBJ2-6; no definite D call. The CDR3 consists of 15 residues. V lost 0 bases and J lost 4, with 8 bases in between. CDR1 SGHRS and CDR2 YFSETQ come from the germline V gene. This chain's CDR3 is CASSLEAAGANVLTF. Here the CDR3 DNA reads TGCGCCAGCAGCTTGGAGGCAGCGGGGGCCAACGTCCTGACTTTC.

The chain has TRBV27 and TRBJ1-2; D unclear. Germline V lookup: CDR1 MNHEY, CDR2 SMNVEV (reference sequence). The CDR3 is made up of 13 amino acids. Trimming left V 6 bases short and J 11 bases short, with 19 bases between. CDR3 in DNA: TGTGCCAGCAGCCGGGGAGAACGGATAATTTACACCTTC. This translates into CASSRGERIIYTF.

This clonotype was detected many times. V gene TRBV12-3 or TRBV12-4 combines with J gene TRBJ1-2, with a tentative D call TRBD1 (6 bases). The CDR3 runs 13 residues. Between the trimmed V and J ends, which lost 4 bases and 3 bases, there was a span of 9 bases. CDR3 sequence reads: CASSSPGDYGYTF. In DNA form, the CDR3 reads TGTGCCAGCAGTTCGCCAGGGGACTATGGCTACACCTTC.

The genes are TRBV9 and TRBJ2-3; TRBD2 matches 7 bases. CDR3 size: 15 residues. Looked up from germline, CDR1 is SGDLS and CDR2 is YYNGEE. Losses at the gene ends were 4 bases for V and 3 bases for J; bases not matched to a gene: 8. The CDR3 protein is CASSSMGRETDTQYF. The CDR3 bases are TGTGCCAGCAGCTCGATGGGGAGGGAAACAGATACGCAGTATTTT.

This chain uses TRBV6-1 with TRBJ2-1; D gene unclear. Germline CDR1 and CDR2: MNHNS and SASEGT. The germline V and J ends were trimmed by 2 bases and 9 bases, with 5 bases remaining between them. CDR3 length equals 11 residues. The CDR3 DNA is TGTGCCAGCAGTGAACAAGCTGAGCAGTTCTTC. Translated: CASSEQAEQFF.

This clonotype was seen many times. V and J are TRBV5-6 and TRBJ2-1; D may be TRBD2 (6 bases). The V gene lost 2 bases and the J gene lost 2 bases, with 11 bases spanning the gap. CDR1 SGHDT and CDR2 YYEEEE come from the germline V gene. The CDR3 contains 15 residues. CDR3 protein: CASSLGSGAYNEQFF. Here the CDR3 DNA reads TGTGCCAGCAGCTTAGGTAGCGGAGCCTACAATGAGCAGTTCTTC.

This clonotype was counted a few times. The CDR3 loop is CSVQDQGARGEAFF. The CDR3 DNA is TGCAGCGTACAAGACCAGGGGGCCCGAGGTGAAGCTTTCTTT. This chain links TRBV29-1 with TRBJ1-1; TRBD1 agrees at 8 bases. This CDR3 is 14 amino acids long. V gave up 6 bases and J gave up 7 bases; unmatched junction bases: 13. The germline gives CDR1 SQVTM, CDR2 ANQGSEA.

The chain couples TRBV4-2 to TRBJ2-1, with TRBD2 identical over 9 bases. The V and J ends lost 1 base and 4 bases, in that order; junction bases with no gene match: 5. CDR3 length: 16 residues. Germline V gives CDR1 LGHNA, CDR2 YNFKEQ. CDR3 amino acids: CASSQVLSGGYNEQFF. The CDR3 DNA reads TGTGCCAGCAGCCAAGTTCTTAGCGGGGGATACAATGAGCAGTTCTTC.

The V call is TRBV14, the J call TRBJ2-1; TRBD1 is a possible D gene (5 bases). V lost 0 bases, J lost 5 bases, and 17 bases lay in between. CDR1 SGHDN and CDR2 FVKESK come from the germline V gene. CDR3 size: 17 residues. The CDR3 protein is CASSQEVSRGPDNEQFF. CDR3 nucleotide sequence: TGTGCCAGCAGCCAAGAGGTCTCTAGGGGCCCCGACAATGAGCAGTTCTTC.

In this sample, this clonotype turned up many times. The rearrangement links TRBV20-1 to TRBJ2-3; D may be TRBD2 (5 bases). This CDR3 is 15 amino acids long. The germline CDR1 and CDR2 sequences are DFQATT and SNEGSKA (reference sequence). The V gene lost 0 bases and the J gene lost 6 bases, with 16 bases spanning the gap. CDR3 sequence reads: CSARDGLTHPDTQYF. CDR3 nucleotide sequence: TGCAGTGCTAGAGATGGACTTACCCACCCGGATACGCAGTATTTT.

This clonotype was detected many times. The chain couples TRBV20-1 to TRBJ2-7; tentatively, D is TRBD2 (6 bases). Trimming pared 3 bases from V and 0 bases from J, leaving 15 bases between. The germline CDR1 and CDR2 sequences are DFQATT and SNEGSKA (reference sequence). The length of the CDR3 is 15 residues. CDR3 coding DNA: TGCAGTGCTAGGGCGGGGCTAGCGAACTCCTACGAGCAGTACTTC. Its protein product is CSARAGLANSYEQYF.

Many counts were recorded for this clonotype. DNA of the CDR3: TGTGCCAGCAGCTCGTCGGGCCTAAATAATTCACCCCTCCACTTT. Translated, it gives CASSSSGLNNSPLHF. This chain uses TRBV6-1 with TRBJ1-6; D remains ambiguous. The germline V and J ends were trimmed by 6 bases and 5 bases, with 14 bases remaining between them. The length of the CDR3 is 15 residues. The V gene's germline CDR1 is MNHNS and CDR2 SASEGT.

This clonotype has at least ten counts. The V gene is TRBV2, the J gene TRBJ1-1; 8 positions agree with TRBD1. Germline V lookup: CDR1 SNHLY, CDR2 FYNNEI. The CDR3 contains 15 residues. The junction had 5 bases not matched to a gene; V was cut back by 2 bases and J by 3 bases. The CDR3: CASSERTGQDTEAFF. The CDR3 DNA is TGTGCCAGCAGTGAAAGGACAGGGCAGGACACTGAAGCTTTCTTT.

This clonotype has at least ten counts. This sequence joins TRBV19 and TRBJ2-7, with 12 positions matching TRBD2. CDR1 and CDR2 from the germline V gene are LNHDA and SQIVND (reference sequence). Germline trimming cut 5 bases from V and 1 base from J; bases unmatched to any gene: 9. The CDR3 extends over 17 amino acids. CDR3 DNA sequence: TGTGCCAGTAGTCCGGGTTGGGGGACTAGCGGGTCCTACGAGCAGTACTTC. This gives the protein CASSPGWGTSGSYEQYF.

The sample holds a few counts of this clonotype. The chain links TRBV6-1 to TRBJ2-7; TRBD2 matches at 7 bases. V lost 6 bases, J lost 6 bases, and 11 bases stayed unmatched. The CDR3 has 14 residues. CDR1 is MNHNS, CDR2 SASEGT, per germline. The CDR3 DNA follows: TGTGCCAGCAGGAAGGGGCAGACTAGCAGCGAGCAGTACTTC. Amino acid sequence: CASRKGQTSSEQYF.

This sequence joins TRBV15 and TRBJ2-6; 8 bases align to TRBD1. There are 17 residues in the CDR3. V shed 4 bases, J shed 1 base, and the junction held 6 bases outside the gene matches. Germline CDR1 is LNHNV and CDR2 is YYDKDF (reference sequence). The DNA for the CDR3 is TGTGCCACCAGCACACCGGGACAGGAATCTGGGGCCAACGTCCTGACTTTC. This translates into CATSTPGQESGANVLTF.

This clonotype was detected ten times or more. This chain links TRBV5-1 with TRBJ2-5, with 13 bases fitting TRBD2. The CDR3 runs to 19 residues. Germline V gene lookup returns CDR1 SGHRS and CDR2 YFSETQ. The V segment lost 4 bases and the J segment 4 bases; nucleotides outside the gene matches: 16. CDR3 protein: CASSKGLAGVSSVSETQYF. CDR3 nucleotide sequence: TGCGCCAGCAGCAAAGGACTAGCGGGAGTGTCTTCGGTATCAGAGACCCAGTACTTC.

This clonotype has at least ten counts. This rearrangement joins TRBV12-3 or TRBV12-4 to TRBJ2-2; 9 positions match TRBD1. The CDR3 runs to 12 residues. Trimming cost V 6 bases and J 11 bases; bases outside gene matches: 4. The CDR3 coding sequence is TGTGCCAGCAGCCTAACAGGGGGCGAGCTGTTTTTT. Protein: CASSLTGGELFF.

In its sample, this clonotype was seen many times. CDR3 nucleotide sequence: TGCGCCAGCAGCGCAGGTATTAGCGGGACCTACGAGCAGTACTTC. As protein: CASSAGISGTYEQYF. The J gene is TRBJ2-7, the V gene TRBV5-1; 8 bases are a match to TRBD2. From germline, CDR1 is SGHRS and CDR2 YFSETQ. V was pared by 4 bases and J by 2 bases, with 8 bases of the junction left unmatched. The CDR3 covers 15 residues.

V is TRBV18 and J is TRBJ2-4; 9 nucleotides align to TRBD1. V lost 4 bases to trimming and J lost 1 base; unmatched junction nucleotides: 5. This CDR3 has 16 residues. Germline CDR1 reads KGHSH; CDR2 reads LQKENI. The CDR3 DNA sequence: TGTGCCAGCTCACGACAGGGGGTTTGGGCCAAAAACATTCAGTACTTC. Protein sequence: CASSRQGVWAKNIQYF.

This clonotype was counted at least ten times. V is TRBV5-1 and J is TRBJ2-1; no reliable D call. Between the trimmed V and J ends, which lost 4 bases and 5 bases, there was a span of 10 bases. In germline, CDR1 is SGHRS, CDR2 YFSETQ. This CDR3 region has 13 residues. CDR3 nucleotides: TGCGCCAGCAGCGCCGTGGTAAACAATGAGCAGTTCTTC. It translates to CASSAVVNNEQFF.

This clonotype was recorded at least ten times. The CDR3 region has the DNA TGTGCCAGCGGCTCCTACGAGCAGTACTTC. Its protein is CASGSYEQYF. V is TRBV3-1 and J is TRBJ2-7; D gene uncertain. The CDR3 has 10 amino acids. Per germline, CDR1 LGHDT and CDR2 YNNKEL (reference sequence). Trimming cost V 8 bases and J 0 bases, with 2 bases left between them.

This clonotype was counted many times. Written as DNA, the CDR3 is TGCAGTGCTAGAGATCTTGTCGGGGCTAATTCCTACAATGAGCAGTTCTTC. Amino acid sequence: CSARDLVGANSYNEQFF. V gene TRBV20-1 combines with J gene TRBJ2-1, with D possibly called TRBD1 or TRBD2 (5 bases each). Looked up from germline, CDR1 is DFQATT and CDR2 is SNEGSKA (reference sequence). V gave up 0 bases and J gave up 1 base, with 16 bases separating them. The CDR3 covers 17 residues.